The T cell receptor beta chain described here comes from a study of metastatic and nonmetastatic thyroid tumors. Overall study context: A comparison of repertoires was made across blood and tumor or nodule tissue from malignant and benign thyroid patients.

Trimming removed 2 bases from V and 6 bases from J; junction bases left unmatched: 7. CDR1 MRHNA and CDR2 SNTAGT come from the germline V gene. This CDR3 contains 15 residues. Among the patients, none had received any treatment before thyroid surgery. Study observations and caveats: Malignant thyroid tumors reportedly exceeded benign nodules significantly in TCR beta diversity, with the difference appearing in blood and tumor.

As for this clone: The target antigen is unknown.

TCRdb reanalyzed the PCR reads with MiXCR. The table has 35,000 to 45,000 clones, roughly 12% seen once. The chain combines TRBV6-4 with TRBJ2-1, with 7 bases lining up with TRBD2. Sample: blood. This TCR came from a male donor with papillary thyroid cancer or a benign thyroid nodule (not recorded which). Some clones in this sample may be carry-over from other donors' samples. The CDR3 sequence: CASSDGTIGSNEQFF. The CDR3 DNA follows: TGTGCCAGCAGTGACGGGACTATTGGGAGCAATGAGCAGTTCTTC.